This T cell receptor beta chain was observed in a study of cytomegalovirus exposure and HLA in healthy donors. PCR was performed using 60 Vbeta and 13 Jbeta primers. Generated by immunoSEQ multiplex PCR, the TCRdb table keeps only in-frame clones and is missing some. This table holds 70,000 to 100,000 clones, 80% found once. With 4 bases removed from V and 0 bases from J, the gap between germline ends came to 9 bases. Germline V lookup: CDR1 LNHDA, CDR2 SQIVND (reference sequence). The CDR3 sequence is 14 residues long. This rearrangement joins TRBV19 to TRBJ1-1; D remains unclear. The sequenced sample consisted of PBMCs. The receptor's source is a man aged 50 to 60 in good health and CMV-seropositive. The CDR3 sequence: CASSTLTLNTEAFF. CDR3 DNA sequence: TGTGCCAGTAGTACGCTCACACTGAACACTGAAGCTTTCTTT.